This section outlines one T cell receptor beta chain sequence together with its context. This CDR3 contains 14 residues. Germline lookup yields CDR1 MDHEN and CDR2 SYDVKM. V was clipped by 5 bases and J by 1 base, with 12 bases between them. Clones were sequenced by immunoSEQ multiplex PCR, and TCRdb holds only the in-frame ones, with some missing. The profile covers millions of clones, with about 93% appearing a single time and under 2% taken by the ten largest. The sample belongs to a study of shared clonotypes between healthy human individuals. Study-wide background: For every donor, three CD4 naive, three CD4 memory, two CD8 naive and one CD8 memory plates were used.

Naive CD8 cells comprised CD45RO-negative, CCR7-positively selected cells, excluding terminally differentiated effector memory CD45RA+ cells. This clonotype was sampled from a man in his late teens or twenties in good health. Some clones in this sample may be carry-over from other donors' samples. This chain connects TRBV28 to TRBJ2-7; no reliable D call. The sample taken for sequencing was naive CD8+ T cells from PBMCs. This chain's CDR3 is CASSDWTVSYEQYF. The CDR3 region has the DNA TGTGCCAGCAGTGACTGGACGGTTTCCTACGAGCAGTACTTC.